The 23 T cell receptor beta chains in this list originate from one sample, sequenced in a study of blood T cell repertoires in COVID-19. Using immunoSEQ multiplex PCR, the repertoire was profiled, and TCRdb retains in-frame clones only, with some absent. The sample carries around 100,000 clones, approximately 80% recorded once. The sequenced material came from peripheral blood. The receptor source for this set is a human donor in a cohort sampled during active or convalescent COVID-19.

This clone was observed a single time. J is TRBJ1-3 and V is TRBV9; no reliable D call. Deletions cut 0 bases from V and 0 bases from J, with 13 bases between. Germline CDR1 is SGDLS and CDR2 is YYNGEE. This CDR3 comprises 17 residues. CDR3 region: CASSVELAHHSGNTIYF. The CDR3 nucleotides are TGTGCCAGCAGCGTAGAGCTAGCCCATCACTCTGGAAACACCATATATTTT.

The V gene is TRBV7-2, the J gene TRBJ2-5; D is unclear. Germline values: CDR1 SGHTA, CDR2 FQGNSA. CDR3 length equals 13 residues. Trimming cost V 1 base and J 5 bases, with 8 bases left between them. The CDR3 spells CASSLVTGETQYF. In DNA form, the CDR3 reads TGTGCCAGCAGCTTAGTGACTGGGGAGACCCAGTACTTC.

J is TRBJ2-7 and V is TRBV27; tentative D call: TRBD1 (6 bases). Per germline, CDR1 MNHEY and CDR2 SMNVEV (reference sequence). V lost 0 bases and J lost 4, with 13 bases in between. CDR3 length equals 15 residues. In DNA, the CDR3 is TGTGCCAGCAGTTTATCTTGGGGGCTCGTATACGAGCAGTACTTC. It is translated as CASSLSWGLVYEQYF.

The V and J genes are TRBV4-3 and TRBJ2-2, with D hard to call. From germline, CDR1 is LGHNA and CDR2 YSLEER. The V end was cut by 1 base, the J end by 7 bases, with 10 bases between. The CDR3 extends over 14 amino acids. CDR3 in DNA: TGCGCCAGCAGCCAAGTTGTGTCGTACGGGGAGCTGTTTTTT. Its translation is CASSQVVSYGELFF.

The chain uses TRBV6-1 and TRBJ2-3; 8 nucleotides line up with TRBD1. The CDR3 runs to 14 residues. The germline V gene has CDR1 MNHNS and CDR2 SASEGT. With 3 bases clipped from V and 6 bases from J, the junction kept 5 bases outside the gene matches. CDR3 protein: CASSEDRVRDTQYF. The CDR3 region has the DNA TGTGCCAGCAGTGAGGACAGGGTTAGGGATACGCAGTATTTT.

The rearrangement uses TRBV12-3 or TRBV12-4 and TRBJ1-1, with D unresolved. V was cut by 7 bases and J by 3 bases, with 12 bases left in between. This CDR3 region has 13 residues. Written as DNA, the CDR3 is TGTGCCAGCAACCCCGGGAGGGACACTGAAGCTTTCTTT. It specifies CASNPGRDTEAFF.

V and J are TRBV30 and TRBJ1-1; D is unresolved. The V and J ends lost 0 bases and 2 bases respectively, with 10 bases between them. This CDR3 comprises 14 residues. Germline V gene sequence: CDR1 GTSNPN, CDR2 SVGIG (reference sequence). CDR3 protein: CAWSVGLLNTEAFF. The CDR3 DNA is TGTGCCTGGAGTGTTGGTCTATTAAACACTGAAGCTTTCTTT.

The chain combines TRBV5-1 with TRBJ2-5; D may be TRBD1 (6 bases). Germline V gene data show CDR1 as SGHRS and CDR2 as YFSETQ. The V gene lost 4 bases and the J gene lost 1 base, with 14 bases spanning the gap. The CDR3 consists of 15 residues. CDR3 sequence reads: CASSGGPRGQETQYF. The CDR3 DNA is TGCGCCAGCAGCGGGGGCCCAAGGGGCCAAGAGACCCAGTACTTC. Variable domain in full (rest from reference TRBV5-1 and TRBJ2-5): KAGVTQTPRYLIKTRGQQVTLSCSPISGHRSVSWYQQTPGQGLQFLFEYFSETQRNKGNFPGRFSGRQFSNSRSEMNVSTLELGDSALYLCASSGGPRGQETQYFGPGTRLLVL.

V gene TRBV11-2 combines with J gene TRBJ2-5, with 13 bases matching TRBD2. V shed 5 bases, J shed 6 bases, and the junction held 6 bases outside the gene matches. The germline gives CDR1 SGHAT, CDR2 FQNNGV. The CDR3 is made up of 15 amino acids. The CDR3 reads CASSGRTSGGKTQYF. In nucleotides, the CDR3 is TGTGCCAGCAGCGGCAGGACTAGCGGGGGAAAGACCCAGTACTTC.

This sequence joins TRBV6-2 or TRBV6-3 and TRBJ1-2, with 7 positions matching TRBD1. The V gene end was trimmed by 0 bases and the J gene end by 0 bases; junction bases not matched to a gene: 7. The CDR3 is 17 residues long. Germline lookup yields CDR1 MNHEY and CDR2 SVGEGT. For the CDR3, the DNA is TGTGCCAGCAGTTACTCGATCGCAGGGGGGCCTAACTATGGCTACACCTTC. Amino acids: CASSYSIAGGPNYGYTF.

This clone was seen more than once but under ten times. This chain uses TRBV11-2 with TRBJ1-2; 9 bases align to TRBD1. Per the germline V gene, CDR1 is SGHAT and CDR2 is FQNNGV. J lost 8 bases, V lost 1 base, and 11 bases had no gene match. The CDR3 totals 16 residues. The chain's CDR3 is CASSLGHTGGQFGYTF. CDR3 DNA: TGTGCCAGCAGCTTAGGCCATACAGGGGGCCAATTCGGCTACACCTTC.

This chain uses TRBV7-9 with TRBJ1-2; D is ambiguous. The CDR3 sequence is 16 residues long. The V gene lost 3 bases and the J gene lost 4 bases, with 18 bases spanning the gap. Germline CDR1 SEHNR, CDR2 FQNEAQ (reference sequence). CDR3 residues: CASSFSPRGKFYGYTF. The CDR3 DNA reads TGTGCCAGCAGCTTTTCCCCCCGCGGAAAATTCTATGGCTACACCTTC.

The chain couples TRBV5-4 to TRBJ2-3; 7 nucleotides match TRBD1. The V segment lost 3 bases and the J segment 2 bases; nucleotides outside the gene matches: 9. The CDR3 spans 16 residues. CDR1 SGHNT and CDR2 YYREEE come from the germline V gene (reference sequence). DNA for the CDR3: TGTGCCAGCAGCTCGACCGACAGGGTATTCACAGATACGCAGTATTTT. Amino acid sequence: CASSSTDRVFTDTQYF.

Remarks on this clone: The junction does not match germline at one end; this may be a read error. The chain employs TRBV28 and TRBJ2-5; 8 bases agree with TRBD2. The germline gives CDR1 MDHEN, CDR2 SYDVKM. This CDR3 has 12 residues. CDR3 bases: TGTGCCAGCAGTTCTCCGGGGGGGCGGTTGAACTTC. Translation: CASSSPGGRLNF.

As for this clone: Germline is not matched at one junction end, which may reflect a read error. This sequence joins TRBV12-3 or TRBV12-4 and TRBJ1-1; D may be TRBD1 (6 bases). This CDR3 spans 12 amino acids. CDR3 sequence reads: CASSLGGESGFF. The CDR3 bases are TGTGCCAGCAGCTTAGGGGGGGAGAGTGGTTTCTTT.

V gene TRBV6-1 combines with J gene TRBJ1-6; the match to TRBD1 covers 9 bases. The V and J ends lost 4 bases and 0 bases, in that order; junction bases with no gene match: 7. The CDR3 is 18 amino acids. Germline V gene data show CDR1 as MNHNS and CDR2 as SASEGT. DNA for the CDR3: TGTGCCAGCAGTGGGAACGGACAGGGGAGCTCCTATAATTCACCCCTCCACTTT. Its translation: CASSGNGQGSSYNSPLHF.

The chain carries TRBV7-3 and TRBJ2-2; D call uncertain. Germline V gene data show CDR1 as SGHTA and CDR2 as FQGTGA. The V gene lost 0 bases and the J gene lost 1 base, with 3 bases spanning the gap. The CDR3 is 14 amino acids. CDR3: CASSLTVNTGELFF. The CDR3 nucleotides are TGTGCCAGCAGCTTAACCGTGAACACCGGGGAGCTGTTTTTT.

The chain recombines TRBV7-8 with TRBJ1-2; 9 bases agree with TRBD1. CDR3 length: 16 residues. V shed 6 bases and J 4 bases; nucleotides not matched to a gene: 12. CDR1 and CDR2 from the germline V gene are SGHVS and FQNEAQ. The CDR3 DNA reads as TGTGCCAGCAGACGAACAGGGGGCTCCCTTTCCTATGGCTACACCTTC. Residues: CASRRTGGSLSYGYTF.

The genes are TRBV6-2 or TRBV6-3 and TRBJ2-3; 13 nucleotides match TRBD2. Germline V gene sequence: CDR1 MNHEY, CDR2 SVGEGT. The CDR3 is 19 amino acids. V gave up 5 bases and J gave up 5 bases; unmatched junction bases: 16. The CDR3 is CASSPITKTSGGAVDTQYF. As DNA, the CDR3 is TGTGCCAGCAGTCCGATTACCAAAACTAGCGGGGGGGCAGTAGATACGCAGTATTTT.

The CDR3 nucleotides read TGCGCCAGCAGCTTAGCGGGGGATGACAATGAGCAGTTCTTC. Encoded protein: CASSLAGDDNEQFF. The genes are TRBV5-1 and TRBJ2-1; 8 bases are shared with TRBD2. The germline gives CDR1 SGHRS, CDR2 YFSETQ. The V segment lost 2 bases and the J segment 5 bases; nucleotides outside the gene matches: 3. The CDR3 totals 14 residues.

The chain carries TRBV5-1 and TRBJ1-3; TRBD1 might be the D (5 bases). V was clipped by 7 bases and J by 0 bases, with 11 bases between them. The CDR3 consists of 14 residues. Germline loops: CDR1 SGHRS, CDR2 YFSETQ. CDR3 bases: TGCGCCAGCGGGGCGGACCACTCTGGAAACACCATATATTTT. Translated, it gives CASGADHSGNTIYF.

The rearrangement links TRBV19 to TRBJ1-1; 7 bases line up with TRBD1. Trimming cost V 11 bases and J 12 bases; bases outside gene matches: 24. The CDR3 spans 15 residues. CDR1 and CDR2 (germline): LNHDA, SQIVND (reference sequence). In DNA, the CDR3 is TGTGCCTGTTACCATACCGGGACAGCCTCCCCGGCGACTTTCTTT. Translated, it gives CACYHTGTASPATFF.

The chain couples TRBV7-8 to TRBJ2-5; the D gene is possibly TRBD2 (6 bases). The CDR3 is 14 amino acids. With 5 bases removed from V and 4 bases from J, the gap between germline ends came to 14 bases. Germline V gene lookup returns CDR1 SGHVS and CDR2 FQNEAQ. CDR3 protein: CASSPSERVETQYF. CDR3 nucleotide sequence: TGTGCCAGCAGCCCCTCGGAGCGGGTAGAGACCCAGTACTTC.